The clone carrying this T cell receptor beta chain was seen just once. Its antigen is unidentified. The assay was run at deep level. TCRdb's table, derived via immunoSEQ multiplex PCR, lists solely in-frame clones and lacks some. Of around 2.3 million clones in the sample, 90% to 96% were seen once. This CDR3 region has 14 residues. From CD4+ cells came CD45RA+ naive and CD45RA-negative memory subsets. These data belong to a study of shared clonotypes between healthy human individuals. Findings and caveats of the study: An effect of sequencing depth on clonotype sharing among donors was expected. The naive CD4 repertoires of a few donors were compared, and 5% to 6.5% of clonotypes were shared.

The sequence was obtained from a man between 18 and 35 years old in good health. The V gene is TRBV21-1, the J gene TRBJ1-2; TRBD1 is taken as the D call from the table, unchecked against the DNA. TRBV21-1 is a known pseudogene. Sequenced input: naive CD4+ T cells sorted from blood. As for subset: CD45RA+ positively selected. The CDR3 sequence: CASSKATANYGYTF. As DNA, the CDR3 is TGTGCCAGCAGCAAAGCCACAGCTAACTATGGCTACACCTTC.